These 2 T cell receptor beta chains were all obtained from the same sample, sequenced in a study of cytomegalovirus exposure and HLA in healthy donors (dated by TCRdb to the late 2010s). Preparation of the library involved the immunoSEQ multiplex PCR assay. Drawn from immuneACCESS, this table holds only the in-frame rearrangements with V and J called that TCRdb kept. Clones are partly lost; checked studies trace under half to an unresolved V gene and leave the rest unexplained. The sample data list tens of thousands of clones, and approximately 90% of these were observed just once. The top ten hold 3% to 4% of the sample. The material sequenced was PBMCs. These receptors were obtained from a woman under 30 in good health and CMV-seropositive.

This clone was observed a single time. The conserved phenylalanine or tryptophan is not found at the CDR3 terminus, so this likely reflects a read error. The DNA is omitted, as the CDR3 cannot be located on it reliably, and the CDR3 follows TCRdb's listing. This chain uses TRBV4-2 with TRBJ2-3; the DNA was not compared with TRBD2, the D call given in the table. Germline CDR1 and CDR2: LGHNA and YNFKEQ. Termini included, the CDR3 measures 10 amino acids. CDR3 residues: CASSQGESDH.

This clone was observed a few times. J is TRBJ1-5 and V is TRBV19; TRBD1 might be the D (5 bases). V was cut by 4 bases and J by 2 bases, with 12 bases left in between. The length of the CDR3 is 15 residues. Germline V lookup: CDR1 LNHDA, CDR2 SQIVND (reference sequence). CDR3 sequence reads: CASSRSGFGNQPQHF. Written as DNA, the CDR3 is TGTGCCAGTAGTAGATCAGGGTTTGGCAATCAGCCCCAGCATTTT.